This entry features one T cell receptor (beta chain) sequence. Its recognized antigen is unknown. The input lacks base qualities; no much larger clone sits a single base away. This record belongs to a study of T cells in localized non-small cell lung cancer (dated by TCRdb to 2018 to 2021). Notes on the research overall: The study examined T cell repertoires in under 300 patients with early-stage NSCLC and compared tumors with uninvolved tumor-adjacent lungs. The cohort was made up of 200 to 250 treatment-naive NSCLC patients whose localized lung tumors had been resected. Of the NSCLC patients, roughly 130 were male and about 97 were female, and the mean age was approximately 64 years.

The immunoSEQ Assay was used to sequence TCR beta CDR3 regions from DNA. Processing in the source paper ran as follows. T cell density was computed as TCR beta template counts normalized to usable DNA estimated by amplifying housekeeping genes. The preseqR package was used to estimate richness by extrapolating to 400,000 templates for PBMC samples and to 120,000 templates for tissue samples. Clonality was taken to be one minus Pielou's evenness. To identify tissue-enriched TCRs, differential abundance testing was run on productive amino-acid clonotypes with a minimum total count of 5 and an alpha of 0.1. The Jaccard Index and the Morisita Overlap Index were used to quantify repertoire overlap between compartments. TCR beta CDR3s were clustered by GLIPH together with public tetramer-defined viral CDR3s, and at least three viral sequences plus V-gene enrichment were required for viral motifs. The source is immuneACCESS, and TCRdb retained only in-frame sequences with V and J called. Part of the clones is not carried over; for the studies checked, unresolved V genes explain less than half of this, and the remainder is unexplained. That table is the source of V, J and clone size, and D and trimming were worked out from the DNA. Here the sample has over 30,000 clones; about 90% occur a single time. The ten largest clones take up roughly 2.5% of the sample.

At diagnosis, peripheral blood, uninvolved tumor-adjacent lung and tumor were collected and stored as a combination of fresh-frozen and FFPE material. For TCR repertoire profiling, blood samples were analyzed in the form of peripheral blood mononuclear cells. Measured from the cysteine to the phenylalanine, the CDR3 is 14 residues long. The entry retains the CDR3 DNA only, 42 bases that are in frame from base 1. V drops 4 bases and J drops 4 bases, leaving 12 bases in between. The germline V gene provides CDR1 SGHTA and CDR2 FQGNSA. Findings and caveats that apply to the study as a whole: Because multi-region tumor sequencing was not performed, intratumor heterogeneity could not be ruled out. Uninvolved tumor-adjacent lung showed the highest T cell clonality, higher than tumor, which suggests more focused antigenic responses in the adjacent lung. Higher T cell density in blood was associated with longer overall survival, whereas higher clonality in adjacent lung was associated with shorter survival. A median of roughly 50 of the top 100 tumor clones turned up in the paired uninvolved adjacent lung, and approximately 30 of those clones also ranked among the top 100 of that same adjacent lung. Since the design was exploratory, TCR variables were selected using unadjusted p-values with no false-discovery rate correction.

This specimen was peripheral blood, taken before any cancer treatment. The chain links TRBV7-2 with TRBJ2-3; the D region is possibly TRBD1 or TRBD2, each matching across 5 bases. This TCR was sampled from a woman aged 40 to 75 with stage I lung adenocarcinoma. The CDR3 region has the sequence CASSSGSPPDTQYF. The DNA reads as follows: TGTGCCAGCAGCTCAGGGAGTCCCCCAGATACGCAGTATTTT.